Sequencing of this T cell receptor beta chain was carried out in a study of technical replicates of blood from a handful of donors. TCRdb's copy holds only in-frame clones and misses some; the assay was immunoSEQ multiplex PCR. The repertoire holds some 80,000 clones, with less than 95% as singletons. This clone has just one count. Between the trimmed V and J ends, which lost 4 bases and 0 bases, there was a span of 10 bases. The CDR3 is 14 amino acids. CDR1 and CDR2 from the germline V gene are SGHTS and YDEGEE. The source material was T cells isolated from PBMCs. The clonotype originates from a human donor in good health. This chain uses TRBV5-8 with TRBJ1-2, with TRBD1 as a possible D gene (6 bases). DNA for the CDR3: TGTGCCAGCAGCAACAGGGTGCCTAACTATGGCTACACCTTC. Amino acids: CASSNRVPNYGYTF.